Included here is one T cell receptor (beta chain) sequence, with context. Antigen specificity is unknown. Clones were sequenced by immunoSEQ multiplex PCR, and TCRdb holds only the in-frame ones, with some missing. In the table there are roughly 320,000 clones, around 85% of which are singletons. These data belong to a study of Ad26.COV2.S vaccination and SARS-CoV-2 variants. At the level of the study: This donor came from the COV1001 trial of Ad26.COV2.S. Study-level points and caveats: Breadth of non-spike TCRs did not differ between vaccinees and placebo recipients. Responses of T cells in total may have been underestimated by the TCR breadth and depth analyses. Vaccine recipients showed a spike-specific TCR breadth that was higher than in placebo recipients.

Treatment given: some 20 received Ad26.COV2.S at low or high dose, single or two shots; 5 received placebo; per-sample allocation not given. After the first vaccine or placebo injection, samples were drawn on day 63. CDR3 length: 16 amino acids. Deletions cut 0 bases from V and 0 bases from J, with 11 bases between. Germline values: CDR1 SGHTA, CDR2 FQGNSA. This clonotype was obtained from a person aged 18-60 years who received the Ad26.COV2.S COVID-19 vaccine or a placebo. The input for sequencing was peripheral blood, taken in a trial of Ad26.COV2.S vaccine versus placebo. The chain has TRBV7-2 and TRBJ1-2; D remains unclear. CDR3 amino acids: CASSLALGRPNYGYTF. CDR3 DNA sequence: TGTGCCAGCAGCTTAGCGCTCGGCAGACCTAACTATGGCTACACCTTC.